This is a list of T cell receptor beta chains from one sample in a study of T cell responses to AZD1222 COVID-19 vaccine. TCRdb's table, derived via immunoSEQ multiplex PCR, lists solely in-frame clones and lacks some. The data show 150,000 to 200,000 clones, just over 90% seen once. The specimen comprised peripheral blood, sampled on day 0 of AZD1222 vaccination. The receptors come from an adult in good health. CDR3s include the opening cysteine and the closing phenylalanine or tryptophan. D genes are given only for firm matches. Some rows have no size entry. The others give once, few or many, or a class for an expanded clone.

v_gene	abundance	d_gene	j_gene	CDR3nt	CDR3aa
TRBV27	NA	TRBD1	TRBJ2-3	TGTGCCAGCAGTTGGGACAGGAGCACAGATACGCAGTATTTT	CASSWDRSTDTQYF
TRBV6-5	NA	TRBD1	TRBJ2-7	TGTGCCAGCAGTTACGGCAGGGACAGGGTTGCCTACGAGCAGTACTTC	CASSYGRDRVAYEQYF
TRBV30	NA	NA	TRBJ1-1	TGTGCCTGGAGTGTACAGGACACTGAAGCTTTCTTT	CAWSVQDTEAFF
TRBV3-1/TRBV3-2	NA	TRBD2	TRBJ2-2	TGTGCCAGCAGCCAAGTACTAGCGGGAGGGCCCGGGACCGGGGAGCTGTTTTTT	CASSQVLAGGPGTGELFF
TRBV6-5	NA	NA	TRBJ1-2	TGTGCCAGCAGTTACACCGGGCTTCGAGGAAGCTACACCTTC	CASSYTGLRGSYTF
TRBV6-5	NA	TRBD1	TRBJ1-6	TGTGCCAGCACCTCTACCAGGGGGGTGGGGTCACCCCTCCACTTT	CASTSTRGVGSPLHF
TRBV11-2	NA	NA	TRBJ2-3	TGTGCCAGCAGCTCTTTGGAAAGCACAGATACGCAGTATTTT	CASSSLESTDTQYF
TRBV30	NA	NA	TRBJ2-5	TGTGCCTGGAGTCCCCAAGAGACCCAGTACTTC	CAWSPQETQYF
TRBV7-9	NA	NA	TRBJ1-1	TGTGCCAGCAGCCCCCTGACAATGAACACTGAAGCTTTCTTT	CASSPLTMNTEAFF
TRBV7-2	NA	NA	TRBJ1-6	TGTGCCAGCAGCTTAGGAATCCTCGTCTCCAATTCACCCCTCCACTTT	CASSLGILVSNSPLHF
TRBV18	NA	NA	TRBJ1-2	TGTGCCAGCTCACCCAGGGGCCTAGATGGCTACACCTTC	CASSPRGLDGYTF
TRBV5-5	NA	NA	TRBJ1-1	TGTGCCAGCAGCTTCAAGGGAGAGGGCACTGAAGCTTTCTTT	CASSFKGEGTEAFF
TRBV6-5	NA	NA	TRBJ1-2	TGTGCCAGCAGTTACTTTGGCAGAGCTAACTATGGCTACACCTTC	CASSYFGRANYGYTF
TRBV7-9	NA	NA	TRBJ2-7	TGTGCCAGCAGCTTAGCGGGGCGGGACGAGCAGTACTTC	CASSLAGRDEQYF
TRBV4-1	NA	TRBD1	TRBJ1-4	TGCGCCAGCAGCCTATTACCCGGGACAGGGTCTGAAAAACTGTTTTTT	CASSLLPGTGSEKLFF
TRBV29-1	few	NA	TRBJ2-1	TGCAGCGTTGCGGGGGAGTTTAATGAGCAGTTCTTC	CSVAGEFNEQFF
TRBV18	NA	NA	TRBJ2-3	TGTGCCAGCTCGCGTTACACAGATACGCAGTATTTT	CASSRYTDTQYF
TRBV2	NA	TRBD2	TRBJ2-1	TGTGCCAGCAGGGAGACTAGCGGGAGGCGAACCTACAATGAGCAGTTCTTC	CASRETSGRRTYNEQFF
TRBV7-8	once	TRBD2	TRBJ2-7	TGTGCCAGCAGCTTAGTGGCTAGCGGCTACTCGACTGCCTACGAGCAGTACTTC	CASSLVASGYSTAYEQYF
TRBV28	NA	NA	TRBJ1-2	TGTGCCAGCAGTTTATTCCGGACTAACTATGGCTACACCTTC	CASSLFRTNYGYTF
TRBV4-1	NA	NA	TRBJ1-1	TGCGCCAGCAGCCAAGAAGGGCATGGGGTGAACACTGAAGCTTTCTTT	CASSQEGHGVNTEAFF
TRBV5-1	NA	NA	TRBJ2-1	TGCGCCAGCAGCGCCCCTGGGGGTAGGGGCGGTTACAATGAGCAGTTCTTC	CASSAPGGRGGYNEQFF
TRBV7-6	once	NA	TRBJ2-7	TGTGCCAGCAGCTCCGGGTCTCTCTACGAGCAGTACTTC	CASSSGSLYEQYF
TRBV10-2	few	TRBD2	TRBJ2-7	TGCGCCAGCAAGATAGCGGGGATCTCCTACGAGCAGTACTTC	CASKIAGISYEQYF
TRBV6-5	NA	NA	TRBJ1-2	TGTGCCAGCAGTTACACAGGGACTCAAGCTAACTATGGCTACACCTTC	CASSYTGTQANYGYTF
TRBV12-3/TRBV12-4	NA	NA	TRBJ1-5	TGTGCCAGCAGGAACGCAGGGGATCAGCCCCAGCATTTT	CASRNAGDQPQHF
TRBV2	NA	TRBD2	TRBJ2-7	TGTGCCAGCAGTGAGTGGCTAGCGGGAGTGTACCACGAGCAGTACTTC	CASSEWLAGVYHEQYF
TRBV9	once	TRBD1	TRBJ2-7	TGTGCCAGCAGCGTAGCGGGACAGGGGGCCTACGAGCAGTACTTC	CASSVAGQGAYEQYF
TRBV27	NA	NA	TRBJ1-2	TGTGCCAGCGGTTTGGGAGGGGGAGGGGGCTACACCTTC	CASGLGGGGGYTF
TRBV11-3	NA	NA	TRBJ1-6	TGTGCCAGCAGCTTAGATGATATCCCTAGCTATAATTCACCCCTCCACTTT	CASSLDDIPSYNSPLHF
TRBV14	NA	NA	TRBJ2-7	TGTGCCAGCAGCCAATTCGGGGCCGAGCAGTACTTC	CASSQFGAEQYF
TRBV10-2	NA	TRBD1	TRBJ1-2	TGCGCCAGCAGTGGGGACAGGGGAAACTATGGCTACACCTTC	CASSGDRGNYGYTF
TRBV10-3	NA	TRBD2	TRBJ2-7	TGTGCCATCAGTGTGGGCGGGGGACCCTACGAGCAGTACTTC	CAISVGGGPYEQYF
TRBV6-1	NA	TRBD2	TRBJ2-3	TGTGCCAGCAGTGGACAACTAGCGGGAGAGGGAGATACGCAGTATTTT	CASSGQLAGEGDTQYF
TRBV30	NA	NA	TRBJ2-1	TGTGCCTGGAGTGTACGGGGGCTATACTACAATGAGCAGTTCTTC	CAWSVRGLYYNEQFF
TRBV29-1	NA	TRBD1	TRBJ1-2	TGCAGCGTCGCGACCGGGACAGACTACTATGGCTACACCTTC	CSVATGTDYYGYTF
TRBV11-3	NA	NA	TRBJ2-2	TGTGCCAGCAGCCGAACTAGTCTCGGGGAGCTGTTTTTT	CASSRTSLGELFF
TRBV6-5	few	TRBD1	TRBJ1-1	TGTGCCAGCATCCGACAGGGAAACACTGAAGCTTTCTTT	CASIRQGNTEAFF
TRBV5-1	once	TRBD1	TRBJ2-5	TGCGCCAGCAGCTTGGGACAGGGGAGGGAGACCCAGTACTTC	CASSLGQGRETQYF
TRBV30	few	NA	TRBJ1-1	TGTGCCTGGAGTGTCGCCTGGCGGGGCACTGAAGCTTTCTTT	CAWSVAWRGTEAFF
TRBV19	few	NA	TRBJ1-2	TGTGCCAGTAGCCCAATTGGGACCGGGGGAGATGGCTACACCTTC	CASSPIGTGGDGYTF
TRBV29-1	NA	NA	TRBJ2-7	TGCAGCGTTGCCAGCTCCTACGAGCAGTACTTC	CSVASSYEQYF
TRBV11-2	once	NA	TRBJ2-2	TGTGCCAGCAGCCTCAGTGTCGGGGAGCTGTTTTTT	CASSLSVGELFF
TRBV19	NA	TRBD2	TRBJ2-2	TGTGCCAGTAGTGGATGGGCGGGAGCCCCCGGGGAGCTGTTTTTT	CASSGWAGAPGELFF
TRBV6-5	NA	TRBD1	TRBJ2-7	TGTGCCAGCAGTTACGAGACAGGGCCGTCCTACGAGCAGTACTTC	CASSYETGPSYEQYF
TRBV7-9	NA	NA	TRBJ2-2	TGTGCCAGCGTTCCGGCGAACACCGGGGAGCTGTTTTTT	CASVPANTGELFF
TRBV6-5	NA	NA	TRBJ1-5	TGTGCCAGCCGCCGGGGGGTACGGCAGCCCCAGCATTTT	CASRRGVRQPQHF
TRBV5-1	NA	NA	TRBJ2-4	TGCGCCAGCAGCTTGGTTTTGAATGGGCAAAACATTCAGTACTTC	CASSLVLNGQNIQYF
TRBV6-5	NA	NA	TRBJ1-1	TGTGCCGTAGGGCGGAACACTGAAGCTTTCTTT	CAVGRNTEAFF
TRBV27	NA	NA	TRBJ1-4	TGTGCCAGCGCCGCAACTAATGAAAAACTGTTTTTT	CASAATNEKLFF
TRBV6-5	NA	TRBD1	TRBJ1-6	TGTGCCAGCAGTTCAGAGACAGGGAATTCACCCCTCCACTTT	CASSSETGNSPLHF